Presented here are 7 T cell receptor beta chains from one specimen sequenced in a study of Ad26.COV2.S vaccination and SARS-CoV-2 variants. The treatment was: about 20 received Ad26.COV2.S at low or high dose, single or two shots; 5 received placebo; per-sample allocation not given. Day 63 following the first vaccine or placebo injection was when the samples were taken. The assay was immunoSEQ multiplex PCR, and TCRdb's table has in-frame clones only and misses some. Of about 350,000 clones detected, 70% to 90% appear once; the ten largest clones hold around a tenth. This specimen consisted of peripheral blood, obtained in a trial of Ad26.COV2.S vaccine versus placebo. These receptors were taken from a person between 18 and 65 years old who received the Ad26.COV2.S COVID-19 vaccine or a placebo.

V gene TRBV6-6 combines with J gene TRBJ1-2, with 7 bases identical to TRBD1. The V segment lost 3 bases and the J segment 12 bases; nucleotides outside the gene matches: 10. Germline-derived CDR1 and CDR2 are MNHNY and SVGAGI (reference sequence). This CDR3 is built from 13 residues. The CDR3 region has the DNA TGTGCCAGCAGTTATAGGGAACAGGGGAGCAACACCTTC. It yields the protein CASSYREQGSNTF.

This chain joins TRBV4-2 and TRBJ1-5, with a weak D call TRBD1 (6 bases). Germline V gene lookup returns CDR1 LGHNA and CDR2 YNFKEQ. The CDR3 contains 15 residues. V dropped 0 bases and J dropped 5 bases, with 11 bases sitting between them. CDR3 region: CASSQDGGRYQPQHF. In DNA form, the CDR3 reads TGTGCCAGCAGCCAAGATGGGGGCAGGTATCAGCCCCAGCATTTT.

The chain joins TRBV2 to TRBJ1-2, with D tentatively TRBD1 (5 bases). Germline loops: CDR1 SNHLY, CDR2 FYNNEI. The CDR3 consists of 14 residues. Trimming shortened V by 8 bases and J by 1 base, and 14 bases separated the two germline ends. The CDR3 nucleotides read TGTGCCAGCCACCAGGGAGGCCTTAACTATGGCTACACCTTC. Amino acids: CASHQGGLNYGYTF.

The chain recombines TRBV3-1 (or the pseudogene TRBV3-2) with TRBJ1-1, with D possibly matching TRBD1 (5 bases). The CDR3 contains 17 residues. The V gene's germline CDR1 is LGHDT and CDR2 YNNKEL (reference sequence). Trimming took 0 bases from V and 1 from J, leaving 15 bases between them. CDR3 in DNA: TGTGCCAGCAGCCAAGAGGGACCGGGGGTCACGAACACTGAAGCTTTCTTT. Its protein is CASSQEGPGVTNTEAFF.

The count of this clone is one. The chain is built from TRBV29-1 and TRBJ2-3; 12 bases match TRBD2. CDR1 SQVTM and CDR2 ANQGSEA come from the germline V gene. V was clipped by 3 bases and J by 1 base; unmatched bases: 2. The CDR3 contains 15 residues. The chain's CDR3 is CSVDGTSGRTDTQYF. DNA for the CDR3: TGCAGCGTTGACGGGACTAGCGGGCGCACAGATACGCAGTATTTT.

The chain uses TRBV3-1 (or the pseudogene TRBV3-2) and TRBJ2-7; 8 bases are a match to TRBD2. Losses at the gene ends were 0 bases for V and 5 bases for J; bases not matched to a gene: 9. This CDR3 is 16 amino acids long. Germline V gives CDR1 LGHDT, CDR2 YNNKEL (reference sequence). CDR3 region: CASSQEWTSWEDEQYF. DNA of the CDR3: TGTGCCAGCAGCCAAGAGTGGACTAGCTGGGAAGACGAGCAGTACTTC.

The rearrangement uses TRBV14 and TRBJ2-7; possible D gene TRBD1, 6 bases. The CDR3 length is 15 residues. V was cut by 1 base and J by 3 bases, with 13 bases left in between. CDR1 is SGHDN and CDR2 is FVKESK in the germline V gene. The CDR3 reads CASSQAPGHFYEQYF. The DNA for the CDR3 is TGTGCCAGCAGCCAAGCTCCGGGACACTTCTACGAGCAGTACTTC.